These 17 T cell receptor beta chains share one sample of origin, sequenced in a study of T-cell reconstitution after alpha-beta-depleted transplantation in children. During its preparation, the TCRbeta library received unique molecular identifiers. From the PCR reads, TCRdb called clonotypes with MiXCR, one entry per CDR3 protein. The sample carries around 450,000 distinct CDR3 sequences, 43% recorded once. The sequences come from PBMCs, collected before TCRalphabeta/CD19-depleted stem cell transplant. Receptor source: a girl aged 2-10 years with aplastic anemia, due to receive a stem cell transplant.

The chain links TRBV2 to TRBJ2-7; maybe TRBD2 (6 bases). The germline V gene encodes CDR1 SNHLY and CDR2 FYNNEI. The CDR3 runs 16 residues. V shed 0 bases and J shed 3 bases, with 15 bases lying between them. CDR3 nucleotides: TGTGCCAGCAGTGAAGCGGGCCAGCGGAGGGTCTACGAGCAGTACTTC. It translates to CASSEAGQRRVYEQYF.

The chain recombines TRBV20-1 with TRBJ2-1; TRBD2 is a possible D gene (7 bases). V was trimmed by 2 bases and J by 1 base, leaving 24 bases between them. The germline V gene encodes CDR1 DFQATT and CDR2 SNEGSKA (reference sequence). The CDR3 has 19 amino acids. CDR3 sequence (DNA): TGCAGTGCTAGACATGCGGGCCCGGGGGCGGGAGAGTCCTACAATGAGCAGTTCTTC. Its translation is CSARHAGPGAGESYNEQFF.

This clonotype showed up many times. The chain combines TRBV20-1 with TRBJ2-1, with D possibly being TRBD2 (5 bases). This CDR3 has 16 amino acids. Germline CDR1 is DFQATT and CDR2 is SNEGSKA (reference sequence). V lost 2 bases and J 0 bases, leaving 14 bases between the germline ends. CDR3 nucleotide sequence: TGCAGTGCTAGATCCCCCAGGACTGACTCCTACAATGAGCAGTTCTTC. Encoded protein: CSARSPRTDSYNEQFF.

Ten or more counts support this clonotype. V and J are TRBV7-2 and TRBJ2-1; D not resolved. Between the trimmed V and J ends, which lost 4 bases and 1 base, there was a span of 11 bases. The CDR3 has 15 residues. Germline CDR1 SGHTA, CDR2 FQGNSA. The CDR3 DNA follows: TGTGCCAGCAGCTCACTGCTTCCTTCCTACAATGAGCAGTTCTTC. Protein: CASSSLLPSYNEQFF.

The chain uses TRBV20-1 and TRBJ2-5, with D unresolved. CDR1 and CDR2 from the germline V gene are DFQATT and SNEGSKA (reference sequence). There are 13 residues in the CDR3. V lost 0 bases, J lost 1 base, and 6 bases lay in between. DNA of the CDR3: TGCAGTGCTAGAGAGAGCGCCCAAGAGACCCAGTACTTC. This gives the protein CSARESAQETQYF.

The chain is built from TRBV7-3 and TRBJ2-1; D gene ambiguous. V shed 6 bases and J shed 6 bases, with 9 bases lying between them. This CDR3 is built from 12 residues. Germline V lookup: CDR1 SGHTA, CDR2 FQGTGA. The CDR3 here is CASRDEVNEQFF. The CDR3 DNA reads as TGTGCCAGCAGGGACGAGGTCAATGAGCAGTTCTTC.

This clonotype appeared a few times. Germline is not matched at one junction end, which may reflect a read error. The V gene is TRBV20-1, the J gene TRBJ1-5; D is unresolved. The CDR3 consists of 10 residues. Per the germline V gene, CDR1 is DFQATT and CDR2 is SNEGSKA (reference sequence). The CDR3, as DNA: TGCAGTGCTAGTCGTAGGGTAGAGTATTTT. Translated, it gives CSASRRVEYF.

The table lists this clonotype with a count of one. V and J are TRBV28 and TRBJ2-5; the D gene is possibly TRBD2 (6 bases). Germline V lookup: CDR1 MDHEN, CDR2 SYDVKM. The CDR3 loop spans 14 amino acids. With 6 bases removed from V and 5 bases from J, the gap between germline ends came to 16 bases. CDR3 in DNA: TGTGCCAGCAGCCGTGGACTATCTTGGGAGACCCAGTACTTC. Protein sequence: CASSRGLSWETQYF.

The CDR3 here is CASSWTSGSRDTQYF. The CDR3 nucleotides read TGTGCCAGCAGCTGGACTAGCGGGAGCAGGGATACGCAGTATTTT. The V gene is TRBV5-4, the J gene TRBJ2-3, with 13 bases fitting TRBD2. Germline trimming cut 3 bases from V and 6 bases from J; bases unmatched to any gene: 4. Per the germline V gene, CDR1 is SGHNT and CDR2 is YYREEE (reference sequence). CDR3 length equals 15 residues.

The chain joins TRBV12-3 or TRBV12-4 to TRBJ2-7; D perhaps matches TRBD1 (6 bases). Trimming removed 8 bases at V and 4 bases at J, with 18 bases between. The CDR3 extends over 14 amino acids. The CDR3 bases are TGTGCCAGCTTAAACAGGGATAGGGGTTACGAGCAGTACTTC. Translated, it gives CASLNRDRGYEQYF.

The V and J genes are TRBV20-1 and TRBJ1-5, with TRBD1 matching over 7 bases. This CDR3 contains 14 residues. Germline lookup yields CDR1 DFQATT and CDR2 SNEGSKA (reference sequence). Germline trimming cut 0 bases from V and 4 bases from J; bases unmatched to any gene: 3. The CDR3 region is CSARDLDRNQPQHF. The CDR3 DNA is TGCAGTGCTAGAGATTTGGACAGGAATCAGCCCCAGCATTTT.

The chain uses TRBV6-5 and TRBJ2-7; D not certain. The germline V and J ends were trimmed by 2 bases and 0 bases, with 11 bases remaining between them. The CDR3 consists of 15 residues. Germline V gives CDR1 MNHEY, CDR2 SVGAGI. The CDR3 loop is CASSYRLSSSYEQYF. The CDR3 DNA follows: TGTGCCAGCAGTTACAGGCTATCCAGCTCCTACGAGCAGTACTTC.

V and J are TRBV7-4 and TRBJ2-1; D might be TRBD2 (6 bases). The CDR3 has 18 residues. Trimming took 5 bases from V and 4 from J, leaving 24 bases between them. Germline CDR1 is SGHVT and CDR2 is SQSDAQ. The CDR3, as DNA: TGTGCCAGCAGCGTAAGTCCGGGACTCCCACCTTCATACAATGAGCAGTTCTTC. Protein product: CASSVSPGLPPSYNEQFF.

This chain uses TRBV2 with TRBJ1-1, with 10 positions matching TRBD1. This CDR3 is 14 amino acids long. Germline CDR1 and CDR2: SNHLY and FYNNEI. The ends lost 9 bases at V and 2 bases at J; junction bases unmatched: 6. CDR3 bases: TGTGCCAGTAGGGACAGGGGCCGTAACACTGAAGCTTTCTTT. Its protein product is CASRDRGRNTEAFF.

This clonotype showed up just a few times. The chain joins TRBV2 to TRBJ2-1; 16 bases are shared with TRBD2. Germline assignment: CDR1 SNHLY and CDR2 FYNNEI. V gave up 8 bases and J gave up 6 bases; unmatched junction bases: 13. The length of the CDR3 is 18 residues. The CDR3 bases are TGTGCCAGCTCGAAGCCGGGACTAGCGGGAGGGCTATCCAATGAGCAGTTCTTC. It is translated as CASSKPGLAGGLSNEQFF. The complete variable domain, with remaining parts taken from reference TRBV2 and TRBJ2-1, reads EPEVTQTPSHQVTQMGQEVILRCVPISNHLYFYWYRQILGQKVEFLVSFYNNEISEKSEIFDDQFSVERPDGSNFTLKIRSTKLEDSAMYFCASSKPGLAGGLSNEQFFGPGTRLTVL.

This clonotype came up many times. V usage is TRBV7-2 and J usage is TRBJ2-1; TRBD2 is a possible D gene (6 bases). The CDR3 loop spans 16 amino acids. V was shortened by 3 bases and J by 0 bases, with 12 bases between the two germline ends. Looked up from germline, CDR1 is SGHTA and CDR2 is FQGNSA. The CDR3 region has the DNA TGTGCCAGCAGCTTTGGAGGGCCTTCCTCCTACAATGAGCAGTTCTTC. This gives the protein CASSFGGPSSYNEQFF. Full variable domain (rest looked up from reference TRBV7-2 and TRBJ2-1): GAGVSQSPSNKVTEKGKDVELRCDPISGHTALYWYRQSLGQGLEFLIYFQGNSAPDKSGLPSDRFSAERTGGSVSTLTIQRTQQEDSAVYLCASSFGGPSSYNEQFFGPGTRLTVL.

This chain connects TRBV29-1 to TRBJ2-1; D is undetermined. The germline V and J ends were trimmed by 7 bases and 7 bases, with 17 bases remaining between them. The CDR3 is made up of 13 amino acids. The germline CDR1 and CDR2 sequences are SQVTM and ANQGSEA. The CDR3 DNA is TGCAGCGGGATATCGACCTCCTGGAATGAGCAGTTCTTC. This sequence encodes CSGISTSWNEQFF.